Ten or more counts support the clone carrying this T cell receptor beta chain. The record originates from a study of blood T cell repertoires in COVID-19. Turning to the study itself: Two negative PCRs, clearance, or symptom resolution were required of recovered Cohort 3 donors. The analysed material was cDNA or gDNA that came from T cells, B-cell-depleted T cells, or PBMCs.

The method was immunoSEQ multiplex PCR; TCRdb's version includes in-frame clones alone and lacks a portion of them. The sample shows fewer than 350,000 clones, approximately 90% of them seen only once. CDR1 and CDR2 from the germline V gene are SNHLY and FYNNEI. With V trimmed by 5 bases and J by 8 bases, 9 bases remained unmatched. This CDR3 spans 14 amino acids. Self-reported history from a screening survey and questionnaire set each donor's cohort. What was sequenced was PBMCs or T cells enriched from blood (not recorded which). This sequence was found in a woman aged 60-75 years in a cohort exposed to, infected with or recovered from COVID-19 (not recorded which). The genes are TRBV2 and TRBJ2-4, with 7 bases identical to TRBD1. The CDR3 nucleotides read TGTGCCAGCAGTCGACAGGGTATTATCGACATTCAGTACTTC. This gives the protein CASSRQGIIDIQYF.